This T cell receptor (beta chain) was recorded in a study of CD8+ T cells in alopecia areata. The treatment is: oral pan-JAK inhibitor, 5-10 mg twice daily. RNA was extracted and reverse transcribed into cDNA as the sequencing template. Generated by immunoSEQ multiplex PCR, the TCRdb table keeps only in-frame clones and is missing some. The sample records 200,000 to 250,000 clones, over 60% being singletons. Sequencing was performed on CD4+ T cells sorted from blood, taken at week 4, from a patient treated with tofacitinib. The clonotype was recovered from a human donor with alopecia areata.

This CDR3 reads CASSEGYEQYF. As DNA, the CDR3 is TGTGCCAGCAGTGAGGGCTACGAGCAGTACTTC. The chain has TRBV25-1 and TRBJ2-7; D call uncertain. The CDR3 extends over 11 amino acids. Trimming removed 3 bases from V and 3 bases from J, with 3 bases in between. From germline, CDR1 is MGHDK and CDR2 SYGVNS.